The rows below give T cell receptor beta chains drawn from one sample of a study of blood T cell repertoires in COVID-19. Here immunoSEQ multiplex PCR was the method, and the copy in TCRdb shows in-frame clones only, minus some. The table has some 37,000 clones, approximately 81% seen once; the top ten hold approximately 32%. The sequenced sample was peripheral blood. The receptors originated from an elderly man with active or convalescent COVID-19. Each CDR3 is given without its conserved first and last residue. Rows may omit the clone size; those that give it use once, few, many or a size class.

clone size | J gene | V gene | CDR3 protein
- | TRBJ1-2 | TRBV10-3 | AIRPDQGRYGYT
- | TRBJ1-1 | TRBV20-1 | SASYAQNTEAF
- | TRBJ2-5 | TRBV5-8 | ASSLHETGNGETQY
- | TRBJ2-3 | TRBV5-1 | ASSLGVAGDSTDTQY
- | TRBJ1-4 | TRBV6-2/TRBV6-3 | ASSYSRERNEKLF
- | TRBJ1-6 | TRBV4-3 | ASSQHSDRGNSPLH
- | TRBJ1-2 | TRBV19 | ASSGGTGSYSYGYT
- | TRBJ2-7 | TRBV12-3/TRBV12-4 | ASRTGGSYEQY
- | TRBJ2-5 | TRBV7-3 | ASSPSQSAETQY
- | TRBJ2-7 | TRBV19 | ASSRTSSSYEQY
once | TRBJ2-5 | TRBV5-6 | ASSLRRSGGGETQY
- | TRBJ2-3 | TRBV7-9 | ASSLTGGSEDTQY
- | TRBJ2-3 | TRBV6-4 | AASQEFGDTQY
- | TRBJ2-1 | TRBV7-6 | ASSLVWGVNEQF
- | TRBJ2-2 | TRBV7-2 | ASSLVPGLNTGELF
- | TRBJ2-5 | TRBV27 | ASSPGRVGGRETQY
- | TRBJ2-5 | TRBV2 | ASSPSRGGTETQY
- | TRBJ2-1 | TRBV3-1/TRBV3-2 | ASSREGQGYNEQF
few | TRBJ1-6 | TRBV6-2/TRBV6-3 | ASSRVPGQGSPLH
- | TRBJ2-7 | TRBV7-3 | ASRSLTEVDHEQY